These T cell receptor beta chains were read from a single sample in a study of CD8 T cells in Susac syndrome. A single record per CDR3 protein comes from TCRdb applying MiXCR to the immunoSEQ multiplex PCR reads. This table has about 400,000 distinct CDR3 sequences, 75% to 90% appearing once. What was sequenced was CD8+ T cells from PBMCs. These receptors came from a human donor with multiple sclerosis. Each CDR3 is given with its conserved first and last residue. A D gene is named only where the DNA matches it firmly. Expanded clones get a size class; other rows say once, few or many, or leave the size out.

d_gene: TRBD1
j_gene: TRBJ2-2
v_gene: TRBV6-1
abundance: -
CDR3nt: TGTGCCAGCAGTACCTGGACAGGGGACACCGGGGAGCTGTTTTTT
CDR3aa: CASSTWTGDTGELFF

d_gene: TRBD2
j_gene: TRBJ2-7
v_gene: TRBV27
abundance: -
CDR3nt: TGTGCCAGCGTTTTAGGGACTACCCGCCTTAACGAGCAGTACTTC
CDR3aa: CASVLGTTRLNEQYF

d_gene: -
j_gene: TRBJ1-6
v_gene: TRBV11-2
abundance: -
CDR3nt: TGTGCCAGCAGCTCGAGACAGGAGCTAAATTCACCCCTCCACTTT
CDR3aa: CASSSRQELNSPLHF

d_gene: -
j_gene: TRBJ2-7
v_gene: TRBV5-1
abundance: -
CDR3nt: TGCGCCAGCAGCACTGGACAGTCCTCGGGCTACGAGCAGTACTTC
CDR3aa: CASSTGQSSGYEQYF

d_gene: -
j_gene: TRBJ2-5
v_gene: TRBV10-3
abundance: -
CDR3nt: TGTGCCACCAAGGGGGGGCTGGAGACCCAGTACTTC
CDR3aa: CATKGGLETQYF

d_gene: TRBD1
j_gene: TRBJ2-7
v_gene: TRBV3-1
abundance: once
CDR3nt: TGTGCCAGCAGCCAACACGACAGGGGCCTCGACGAGCAGTACTTC
CDR3aa: CASSQHDRGLDEQYF

d_gene: -
j_gene: TRBJ1-6
v_gene: TRBV12-3/TRBV12-4
abundance: -
CDR3nt: TGTGCCAGCGGTGTGAGCTCCTATAATTCACCCCTCCACTTT
CDR3aa: CASGVSSYNSPLHF

d_gene: -
j_gene: TRBJ1-6
v_gene: TRBV7-6
abundance: -
CDR3nt: TGTGCCAGCAGCCCGGGGGGGAGGAATTCACCCCTCCACTTT
CDR3aa: CASSPGGRNSPLHF

d_gene: TRBD2
j_gene: TRBJ2-7
v_gene: TRBV4-1
abundance: -
CDR3nt: TGCGCCACCTCCGGACTAGCGGGATCATACGAGCAGTACTTC
CDR3aa: CATSGLAGSYEQYF

d_gene: -
j_gene: TRBJ2-7
v_gene: TRBV30
abundance: -
CDR3nt: TGTGCCTGGAGTGTCAACCACGACTACGAGCAGTACTTC
CDR3aa: CAWSVNHDYEQYF

d_gene: -
j_gene: TRBJ2-5
v_gene: TRBV29-1
abundance: -
CDR3nt: TGCAGCGGTGAAGGGCTAGCAGACCAAGAGACCCAGTACTTC
CDR3aa: CSGEGLADQETQYF

d_gene: -
j_gene: TRBJ2-7
v_gene: TRBV5-1
abundance: -
CDR3nt: TGCGCCAGCCGTTACGACAGGTCCTACGAGCAGTACTTC
CDR3aa: CASRYDRSYEQYF

d_gene: -
j_gene: TRBJ2-5
v_gene: TRBV20-1
abundance: -
CDR3nt: TGCAGTGCTAGAGATCCTGAGACAGTTCAAGAGACCCAGTACTTC
CDR3aa: CSARDPETVQETQYF

d_gene: -
j_gene: TRBJ2-7
v_gene: TRBV20-1
abundance: -
CDR3nt: TGCAGTGCTAGAGATATAGGCGGGCGCGAGCAGTACTTC
CDR3aa: CSARDIGGREQYF

d_gene: -
j_gene: TRBJ2-3
v_gene: TRBV5-1
abundance: few
CDR3nt: TGCGCCAGCAGCCGTGTGACAGCAGATACGCAGTATTTT
CDR3aa: CASSRVTADTQYF

d_gene: TRBD1
j_gene: TRBJ1-1
v_gene: TRBV7-8
abundance: -
CDR3nt: TGTGCCAGCAGCCAGATCGGGCTCGACAGGGAAGGATCGAACACTGAAGCTTTCTTT
CDR3aa: CASSQIGLDREGSNTEAFF

d_gene: -
j_gene: TRBJ2-7
v_gene: TRBV3-1
abundance: -
CDR3nt: TGTGCCAGCAGCCAAGATCTACAGTACGAGCAGTACTTC
CDR3aa: CASSQDLQYEQYF

d_gene: -
j_gene: TRBJ2-3
v_gene: TRBV29-1
abundance: -
CDR3nt: TGCAGCGTTGAAGGCGGGACGAAGACAGATACGCAGTATTTT
CDR3aa: CSVEGGTKTDTQYF

d_gene: -
j_gene: TRBJ2-7
v_gene: TRBV10-2
abundance: -
CDR3nt: TGCGCCAGCAGTGAAGTCGTGGGGTCCCTCTACGAGCAGTACTTC
CDR3aa: CASSEVVGSLYEQYF

d_gene: -
j_gene: TRBJ1-1
v_gene: TRBV29-1
abundance: -
CDR3nt: TGCAGCGTAGGGACTGAGTCTGAAGCTTTCTTT
CDR3aa: CSVGTESEAFF

d_gene: TRBD2
j_gene: TRBJ2-5
v_gene: TRBV7-9
abundance: -
CDR3nt: TGTGCCAGCAGCTCGATCTCGGGGACTAGCGGGGAGACCCAGTACTTC
CDR3aa: CASSSISGTSGETQYF

d_gene: -
j_gene: TRBJ1-2
v_gene: TRBV5-4
abundance: -
CDR3nt: TGTGCCAGCAGCTTGGGACAGCTGGTCTATGGCTACACCTTC
CDR3aa: CASSLGQLVYGYTF

d_gene: TRBD1
j_gene: TRBJ1-6
v_gene: TRBV4-2
abundance: -
CDR3nt: TGTGCCAGCAGCGATTCATTATCGACAGGGAACCTCAACCCCTTCAATTCACCCCTCCACTTT
CDR3aa: CASSDSLSTGNLNPFNSPLHF

d_gene: TRBD2
j_gene: TRBJ2-1
v_gene: TRBV24-1
abundance: -
CDR3nt: TGTGCCACCAGTGGAGCGGGAGGGAACAATGAGCAGTTCTTC
CDR3aa: CATSGAGGNNEQFF

d_gene: -
j_gene: TRBJ2-5
v_gene: TRBV6-5
abundance: -
CDR3nt: TGTGCCAGCAGTTACTCTGGGGAACCACAAGAGACCCAGTACTTC
CDR3aa: CASSYSGEPQETQYF

d_gene: TRBD2
j_gene: TRBJ2-3
v_gene: TRBV14
abundance: -
CDR3nt: TGTGCCAGCAGCCTCCGGGCCCGGGAGGCCACAGATACGCAGTATTTT
CDR3aa: CASSLRAREATDTQYF

d_gene: TRBD2
j_gene: TRBJ2-7
v_gene: TRBV12-3/TRBV12-4
abundance: -
CDR3nt: TGTGCCAGCAGTTTCGGACTAGCGGGAGGGCCTGGCGCCTACGAGCAGTACTTC
CDR3aa: CASSFGLAGGPGAYEQYF

d_gene: TRBD2
j_gene: TRBJ2-1
v_gene: TRBV24-1
abundance: once
CDR3nt: TGTGCCACCCAACTAGCGGACTACAATGAGCAGTTCTTC
CDR3aa: CATQLADYNEQFF

d_gene: -
j_gene: TRBJ2-7
v_gene: TRBV20-1
abundance: -
CDR3nt: TGCAGTGCTAACGGGGCACACTACGAGCAGTACTTC
CDR3aa: CSANGAHYEQYF

d_gene: TRBD2
j_gene: TRBJ2-7
v_gene: TRBV3-1
abundance: once
CDR3nt: TGTGCCAGCAGCCAAGTGCTGGGGGAGGGACCTTACGAGCAGTACTTC
CDR3aa: CASSQVLGEGPYEQYF

d_gene: -
j_gene: TRBJ1-5
v_gene: TRBV12-3/TRBV12-4
abundance: -
CDR3nt: TGTGCCAGCAGTTTCGTGGATCAGCCCCAGCATTTT
CDR3aa: CASSFVDQPQHF

d_gene: -
j_gene: TRBJ2-5
v_gene: TRBV10-3
abundance: -
CDR3nt: TGTGCCATCGGGACAACTCTAGATCAAGAGACCCAGTACTTC
CDR3aa: CAIGTTLDQETQYF

d_gene: -
j_gene: TRBJ1-1
v_gene: TRBV6-1
abundance: -
CDR3nt: TGTGCCAGCAGTCCATCTCCTCAGGGGTGGGACACTGAAGCTTTCTTT
CDR3aa: CASSPSPQGWDTEAFF

d_gene: -
j_gene: TRBJ2-1
v_gene: TRBV20-1
abundance: -
CDR3nt: TGCAGTGCTAGAGATCAGGGGTCGTCCTACAATGAGCAGTTCTTC
CDR3aa: CSARDQGSSYNEQFF

d_gene: TRBD2
j_gene: TRBJ2-5
v_gene: TRBV10-2
abundance: -
CDR3nt: TGCGCCAGCAGTGACGAGACTAGCGGGGGAGTCACCCAGTACTTC
CDR3aa: CASSDETSGGVTQYF

d_gene: TRBD2
j_gene: TRBJ2-2
v_gene: TRBV6-5
abundance: -
CDR3nt: TGTGCCAGCAGACTAGCGACCGGGGAGCTGTTTTTT
CDR3aa: CASRLATGELFF

d_gene: TRBD2
j_gene: TRBJ2-7
v_gene: TRBV29-1
abundance: -
CDR3nt: TGCAGCATTGAAGGGACTAGCGGCTACGAGCAGTACTTC
CDR3aa: CSIEGTSGYEQYF